This TCR beta chain was found in a study of T cell changes during pregnancy in multiple sclerosis. The germline gives CDR1 LGHNA, CDR2 YSLEER. CDR3 length: 16 amino acids. The trim removed 0 bases at V and 6 bases at J, leaving 3 bases unmatched. Measured with immunoSEQ multiplex PCR; TCRdb has only the in-frame clones, and not every one. The table has about 46,000 clones, 85% to 95% seen once. Specimen: CD8+ T cells from peripheral blood mononuclear cells, collected in the second trimester of pregnancy. The source is a female donor with multiple sclerosis, enrolled in a pregnancy study. The V gene is TRBV4-3, the J gene TRBJ2-1; TRBD2 agrees at 12 bases. CDR3 region: CASSQDRLAGANEQFF. DNA of the CDR3: TGCGCCAGCAGCCAAGATAGACTAGCGGGGGCCAATGAGCAGTTCTTC.